The clone carrying this TCR beta chain was observed at least ten times. No antigen is known for it. The CDR3 consists of 16 residues. Germline-derived CDR1 and CDR2 are SGHAT and FQNNGV. Trimming removed 4 bases from V and 7 bases from J; junction bases left unmatched: 9. TCRdb processed the 5' RACE reads anew with MiXCR; each CDR3 protein has one entry. The sample holds hundreds of thousands of distinct CDR3 sequences, around 26% seen once. This sample is drawn from a study of CD8 T cells in ankylosing spondylitis. Study-wide findings and caveats: Characteristic, it appeared, of ankylosing spondylitis blood was a TCR beta motif of roughly eight highly homologous variants.

The rearrangement joins TRBV11-2 to TRBJ2-1; 11 nucleotides match TRBD2. The receptor was derived from a male donor with ankylosing spondylitis. Sequencing used blood, either unsorted or a sorted T cell fraction (not recorded which). The CDR3 DNA reads as TGTGCCAGCAGCTCCCGACTAGCGGGACTCGGTAATGAGCAGTTCTTC. This codes for CASSSRLAGLGNEQFF.